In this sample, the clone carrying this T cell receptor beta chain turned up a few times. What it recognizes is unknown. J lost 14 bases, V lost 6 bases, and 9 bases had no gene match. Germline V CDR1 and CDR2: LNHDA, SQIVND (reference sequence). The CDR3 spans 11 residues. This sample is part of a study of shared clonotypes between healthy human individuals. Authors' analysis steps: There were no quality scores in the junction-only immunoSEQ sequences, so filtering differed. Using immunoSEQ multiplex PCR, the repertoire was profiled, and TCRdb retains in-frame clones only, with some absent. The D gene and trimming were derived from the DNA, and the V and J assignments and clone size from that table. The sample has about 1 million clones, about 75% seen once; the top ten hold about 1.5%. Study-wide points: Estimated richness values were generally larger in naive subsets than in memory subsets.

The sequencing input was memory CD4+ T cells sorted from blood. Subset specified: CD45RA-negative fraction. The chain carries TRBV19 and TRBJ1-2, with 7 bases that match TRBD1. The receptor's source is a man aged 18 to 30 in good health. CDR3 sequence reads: CASSEHRGKTF. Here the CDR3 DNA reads TGTGCCAGTAGCGAACACAGGGGAAAGACCTTC.